This note documents a single T cell receptor beta chain sequence. TCRdb's table, derived via immunoSEQ multiplex PCR, lists solely in-frame clones and lacks some. The data contain about 53,000 clones, around 80% of them singletons. The sample belongs to a study of blood T cell repertoires in COVID-19. Study-wide context: The United States, Italy and Spain provided the acute and convalescent COVID-19 samples.

The CDR3 length is 14 residues. Germline-derived CDR1 and CDR2 are SGHNT and YYREEE (reference sequence). V lost 2 bases and J lost 6, with 11 bases in between. The clonotype was recovered from a human donor with active or convalescent COVID-19. The donor label of this sample is uncertain. The sequencing input was peripheral blood. The chain is built from TRBV5-4 and TRBJ1-4; D may be TRBD1 (5 bases). CDR3 DNA: TGTGCCAGCAGCTTCGGAGACAGCCATGAAAAACTGTTTTTT. Amino acids: CASSFGDSHEKLFF.